This T cell receptor beta chain was found in a study of T cells in Graves' hyperthyroidism and ophthalmopathy. Study-wide results and limits: The model's output predicted ophthalmopathy at a median of 6.5 months prior to onset. The authors' 13 V-J model separated ophthalmopathy from stable hyperthyroidism.

It was RNA transcripts that yielded the amplified TCR beta CDR3 regions. The HTBI primer set drove a first-round RT-PCR of the TCR CDR3. TCRdb reprocessed the multiplex PCR reads with MiXCR, giving one entry per CDR3 protein. The table shows hundreds of thousands of distinct CDR3 sequences, with 14% to 15% occurring only once. The germline V gene encodes CDR1 WSHSY and CDR2 SAAADI. J gave up 7 bases and V 0 bases, and 7 bases lay outside the gene matches. The CDR3 spans 16 residues. The table lists this clonotype with many counts. The antigen is not known. The rearrangement links TRBV10-2 to TRBJ2-7; 12 nucleotides agree with TRBD1. What was sequenced was blood. This clonotype originated in a man younger than 30 with Graves' ophthalmopathy. Here the CDR3 reads CASSESMGQGAQEQYF. CDR3 nucleotide sequence: TGCGCCAGCAGTGAGTCGATGGGACAGGGGGCGCAAGAGCAGTACTTC.